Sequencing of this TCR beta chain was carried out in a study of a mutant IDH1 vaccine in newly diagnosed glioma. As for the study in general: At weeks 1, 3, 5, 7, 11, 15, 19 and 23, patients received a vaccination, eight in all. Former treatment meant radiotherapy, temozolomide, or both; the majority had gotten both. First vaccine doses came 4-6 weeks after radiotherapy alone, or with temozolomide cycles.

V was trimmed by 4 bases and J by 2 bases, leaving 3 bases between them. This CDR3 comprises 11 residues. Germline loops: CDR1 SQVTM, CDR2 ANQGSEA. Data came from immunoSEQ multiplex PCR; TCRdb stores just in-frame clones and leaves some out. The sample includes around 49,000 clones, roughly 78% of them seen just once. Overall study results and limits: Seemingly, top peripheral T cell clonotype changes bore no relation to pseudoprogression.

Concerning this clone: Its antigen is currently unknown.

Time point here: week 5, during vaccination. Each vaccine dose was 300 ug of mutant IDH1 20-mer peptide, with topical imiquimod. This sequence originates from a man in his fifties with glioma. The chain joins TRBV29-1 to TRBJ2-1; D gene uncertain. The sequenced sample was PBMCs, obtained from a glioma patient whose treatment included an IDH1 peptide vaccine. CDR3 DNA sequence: TGCAGCGTTGGTACCTACAATGAGCAGTTCTTC. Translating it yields CSVGTYNEQFF.